The 28 T cell receptor beta chains below come from one sample, sequenced in a study of OX40 agonist ivuxolimab in advanced cancers. Clones were read by immunoSEQ multiplex PCR, and TCRdb kept only the in-frame ones, dropping some. The sample comprises about 77,000 clones, over 75% of which are singletons, and 0.6% to 0.8% rests with the top ten. Here the sequenced sample was CD4+ or CD8+ T cells sorted from blood, taken in a trial of the OX40 agonist ivuxolimab. The receptors originated from an adult with an advanced solid tumor such as melanoma, head and neck, liver or kidney cancer.

The V call is TRBV30, the J call TRBJ1-2; weak D call: TRBD1 (5 bases). Trimming cost V 5 bases and J 2 bases, with 12 bases left between them. This CDR3 is built from 13 residues. Germline V CDR1 and CDR2: GTSNPN, SVGIG (reference sequence). CDR3: CAWDGQGNYGYTF. CDR3 nucleotide sequence: TGTGCCTGGGATGGTCAGGGAAACTATGGCTACACCTTC.

In its sample, this clone was seen a few times. The gene calls are TRBV29-1 and TRBJ1-1, with D uncertain. Germline CDR1 reads SQVTM; CDR2 reads ANQGSEA. Trimming removed 5 bases at V and 3 bases at J, with 4 bases between. This CDR3 has 10 residues. CDR3 amino acids: CSVSDTEAFF. The DNA for the CDR3 is TGCAGCGTTTCGGACACTGAAGCTTTCTTT.

The chain combines TRBV29-1 with TRBJ2-3; a weak D match, TRBD1 (6 bases). CDR3 length equals 14 residues. V dropped 7 bases and J dropped 4 bases, with 18 bases sitting between them. CDR1 SQVTM and CDR2 ANQGSEA come from the germline V gene. In DNA form, the CDR3 reads TGCAGCGGAAAAAGGGGGTCTGGCGCAGATACGCAGTATTTT. It encodes CSGKRGSGADTQYF.

CDR3 protein: CASSVRDRGYNEQFF. In DNA form, the CDR3 reads TGTGCCAGCAGCGTCCGGGACAGGGGATATAATGAGCAGTTCTTC. This chain links TRBV9 with TRBJ2-1; 10 nucleotides align to TRBD1. The CDR3 spans 15 residues. The germline gives CDR1 SGDLS, CDR2 YYNGEE. J gave up 7 bases and V 2 bases, and 6 bases lay outside the gene matches.

This sequence joins TRBV7-2 and TRBJ2-3; D is ambiguous. The CDR3 runs 15 residues. Between the trimmed V and J ends, which lost 2 bases and 3 bases, there was a span of 12 bases. CDR1 SGHTA and CDR2 FQGNSA come from the germline V gene. CDR3 DNA sequence: TGTGCCAGCAGCTTACGCCCATCCTGGACAGATACGCAGTATTTT. Protein product: CASSLRPSWTDTQYF.

The chain carries TRBV19 and TRBJ1-1; D is uncertain. V lost 6 bases and J lost 5, with 7 bases in between. The germline CDR1 and CDR2 sequences are LNHDA and SQIVND (reference sequence). The CDR3 runs to 11 residues. The CDR3 nucleotides are TGTGCCAGTAGCTTTCGGACTGAAGCTTTCTTT. Its translation is CASSFRTEAFF.

This chain links TRBV27 with TRBJ1-5, with 8 bases lining up with TRBD1. The V gene end was trimmed by 7 bases and the J gene end by 1 base; junction bases not matched to a gene: 3. CDR3 length: 14 residues. The V gene's germline CDR1 is MNHEY and CDR2 SMNVEV (reference sequence). The CDR3, as DNA: TGTGCCAGCAAAACAGGGGGAAGCAATCAGCCCCAGCATTTT. This sequence encodes CASKTGGSNQPQHF.

The V gene is TRBV29-1, the J gene TRBJ2-7; D may match TRBD1 or TRBD2 (5 bases each). The V end was cut by 5 bases, the J end by 4 bases, with 12 bases between. Germline V gives CDR1 SQVTM, CDR2 ANQGSEA. This CDR3 is 12 amino acids long. CDR3 in DNA: TGCAGCGTTCCCGGGGCCGGGTACGAGCAGTACTTC. This gives the protein CSVPGAGYEQYF.

The chain has TRBV11-1 and TRBJ2-3; 9 nucleotides line up with TRBD2. The germline V gene encodes CDR1 SGHAT and CDR2 FQDESV (reference sequence). The J segment lost 4 bases and the V segment lost 5 bases, leaving 7 bases of the junction unmatched. The CDR3 length is 15 residues. The CDR3 DNA follows: TGTGCCAGCAGCCTCACGCGGGGGGGCGCAGATACGCAGTATTTT. This translates into CASSLTRGGADTQYF.

CDR3 nucleotides: TGTGCCAGCAGCCTCGGACAGGGGTTCCGGATTAACTATGGCTACACCTTC. It codes for CASSLGQGFRINYGYTF. The chain couples TRBV7-2 to TRBJ1-2; TRBD1 matches 9 bases. Germline CDR1 and CDR2: SGHTA and FQGNSA. V shed 5 bases and J 1 base; nucleotides not matched to a gene: 11. CDR3 size: 17 residues.

The chain links TRBV10-1 to TRBJ2-4; 8 positions agree with TRBD2. The CDR3 contains 12 residues. Trimming cost V 10 bases and J 8 bases; bases outside gene matches: 7. Germline-derived CDR1 and CDR2 are WNHNN and SYGVQD (reference sequence). DNA for the CDR3: TGCGCCATACCCCGGGAGGGGGACATTCAGTACTTC. Translation: CAIPREGDIQYF.

Here the CDR3 reads CASSDLGTGRYQPQHF. CDR3 coding DNA: TGCGCCAGCAGTGATCTCGGGACAGGGAGGTACCAGCCCCAGCATTTT. This sequence joins TRBV10-2 and TRBJ1-5, with TRBD1 identical over 9 bases. The CDR3 totals 16 residues. V trimming: 3 bases; J trimming: 7 bases; junction bases outside the gene matches: 10. Germline CDR1 reads WSHSY; CDR2 reads SAAADI.

DNA for the CDR3: TGTGCCAGCAGTCCCCTACAGGGGGCAACGTACGAGCAGTACTTC. It codes for CASSPLQGATYEQYF. V is TRBV6-5 and J is TRBJ2-7, with 9 bases identical to TRBD1. V dropped 5 bases and J dropped 4; count of bases not matched to a gene: 9. The CDR3 loop spans 15 amino acids. In germline, CDR1 is MNHEY, CDR2 SVGAGI.

The CDR3 DNA is TGTGCCAGCAGCCACAGGAAATTCACCTATGGCTACACCTTC. Translated, it gives CASSHRKFTYGYTF. The chain employs TRBV11-3 and TRBJ1-2; D perhaps matches TRBD1 (5 bases). Germline assignment: CDR1 SGHNT and CDR2 YENEEA. The ends were cut back, 5 bases at V and 4 bases at J, with 14 bases in the middle. The CDR3 has 14 residues.

The chain employs TRBV7-2 and TRBJ2-1; 14 bases fit TRBD2. The ends lost 4 bases at V and 9 bases at J; junction bases unmatched: 8. Germline loops: CDR1 SGHTA, CDR2 FQGNSA. The CDR3 extends over 16 amino acids. CDR3 in DNA: TGTGCCAGCAGCTACCGACTAGCGGGGGGGCTTAGTGAGCAGTTCTTC. Translation gives CASSYRLAGGLSEQFF.

The V and J genes are TRBV5-1 and TRBJ1-5; 7 nucleotides agree with TRBD1. V lost 4 bases, J lost 6 bases, and 10 bases stayed unmatched. Germline CDR1 is SGHRS and CDR2 is YFSETQ. There are 15 residues in the CDR3. Here the CDR3 reads CASSITGVQGQPQHF. The CDR3 DNA is TGCGCCAGCAGCATAACAGGGGTTCAGGGTCAGCCCCAGCATTTT.

The chain combines TRBV7-3 with TRBJ1-6; the match to TRBD1 covers 10 bases. The V gene's germline CDR1 is SGHTA and CDR2 FQGTGA. The V gene end was trimmed by 7 bases and the J gene end by 8 bases; junction bases not matched to a gene: 8. The length of the CDR3 is 15 residues. DNA of the CDR3: TGTGCCAGCAAGAAGGCCGGGACAGGGGATTCACCCCTCCACTTT. Translating gives CASKKAGTGDSPLHF.

The chain joins TRBV25-1 to TRBJ1-6, with 8 bases identical to TRBD1. Germline V gene data show CDR1 as MGHDK and CDR2 as SYGVNS. Trimming removed 5 bases from V and 9 bases from J; junction bases left unmatched: 6. This CDR3 spans 14 amino acids. In DNA form, the CDR3 reads TGTGCCAGCAGTACCAGGGGGCATAGTTCACCCCTCCACTTT. It specifies CASSTRGHSSPLHF.

The chain joins TRBV19 to TRBJ2-7; maybe TRBD2 (6 bases). The V and J ends lost 6 bases and 0 bases respectively, with 21 bases between them. This CDR3 has 17 residues. Germline CDR1 and CDR2: LNHDA and SQIVND (reference sequence). The CDR3 here is CASRQEDERALSYEQYF. The DNA for the CDR3 is TGTGCCAGTAGGCAAGAGGATGAGCGGGCCCTCTCCTACGAGCAGTACTTC.

The CDR3 loop reads CASRPGVAGYTF. The CDR3 DNA reads TGTGCCAGCAGACCGGGGGTGGCTGGCTACACCTTC. V and J are TRBV7-2 and TRBJ1-2; tentatively, D is TRBD1 (5 bases). Per the germline V gene, CDR1 is SGHTA and CDR2 is FQGNSA. This CDR3 region has 12 residues. The V gene lost 6 bases and the J gene lost 7 bases, with 12 bases spanning the gap.

This clone was counted a few times. This chain uses TRBV7-9 with TRBJ1-2; 8 bases map to TRBD1. This CDR3 comprises 13 residues. V lost 4 bases, J lost 7 bases, and 5 bases stayed unmatched. Germline lookup yields CDR1 SEHNR and CDR2 FQNEAQ (reference sequence). CDR3 DNA sequence: TGTGCCAGCAGCTCCGGACAGGGAGGTGGCTACACCTTC. The encoded protein is CASSSGQGGGYTF.

The rearrangement links TRBV6-1 to TRBJ1-1; the match to TRBD1 covers 10 bases. Germline lookup yields CDR1 MNHNS and CDR2 SASEGT. V was pared by 11 bases and J by 3 bases, with 12 bases of the junction left unmatched. The CDR3 is made up of 15 amino acids. In DNA form, the CDR3 reads TGTGCCGGTCGTGGTTTCGGGACAGGGGACACTGAAGCTTTCTTT. It is translated as CAGRGFGTGDTEAFF.

This chain links TRBV7-9 with TRBJ1-5, with 11 bases aligning to TRBD1. J gave up 5 bases and V 1 base, and 10 bases lay outside the gene matches. The germline V gene has CDR1 SEHNR and CDR2 FQNEAQ (reference sequence). The CDR3 spans 18 residues. CDR3 region: CASSLGVGQGALDQPQHF. The CDR3 DNA is TGTGCCAGCAGCTTAGGAGTTGGACAGGGGGCTCTCGATCAGCCCCAGCATTTT.

The V gene is TRBV5-1, the J gene TRBJ1-4; 9 positions agree with TRBD1. V was pared by 3 bases and J by 2 bases, with 8 bases of the junction left unmatched. The length of the CDR3 is 17 residues. CDR1 SGHRS and CDR2 YFSETQ come from the germline V gene. The DNA for the CDR3 is TGCGCCAGCAGCTCCGGACAGGGGTGGTCGACTAATGAAAAACTGTTTTTT. Residues: CASSSGQGWSTNEKLFF.

V gene TRBV18 combines with J gene TRBJ2-1, with 7 bases fitting TRBD2. Germline lookup yields CDR1 KGHSH and CDR2 LQKENI. With 3 bases clipped from V and 0 bases from J, the junction kept 8 bases outside the gene matches. The CDR3 is 17 residues long. CDR3 nucleotides: TGTGCCAGCTCACCGACTCCGGGGGGTAGCTCCTACAATGAGCAGTTCTTC. Translating it yields CASSPTPGGSSYNEQFF.

This clone was recorded once. The chain recombines TRBV7-9 with TRBJ2-1; 7 bases agree with TRBD2. The CDR3 spans 14 residues. V gave up 1 base and J gave up 7 bases; unmatched junction bases: 4. Germline values: CDR1 SEHNR, CDR2 FQNEAQ (reference sequence). CDR3 protein: CASSLVPGGNEQFF. The CDR3 DNA reads TGTGCCAGCAGCTTAGTACCCGGGGGGAATGAGCAGTTCTTC.

The V and J genes are TRBV2 and TRBJ1-5, with 8 bases fitting TRBD1. This CDR3 has 14 residues. Germline V gene lookup returns CDR1 SNHLY and CDR2 FYNNEI. V gave up 5 bases and J gave up 2 bases; unmatched junction bases: 2. The CDR3 region is CASSQTGGNQPQHF. CDR3 sequence (DNA): TGTGCCAGCAGTCAGACAGGGGGCAATCAGCCCCAGCATTTT.

This clone was seen only once. V and J are TRBV7-9 and TRBJ1-2; 8 bases are shared with TRBD1. The junction had 7 bases not matched to a gene; V was cut back by 3 bases and J by 4 bases. The CDR3 runs 15 residues. Per the germline V gene, CDR1 is SEHNR and CDR2 is FQNEAQ (reference sequence). The CDR3 reads CASSFDRGSAYGYTF. Here the CDR3 DNA reads TGTGCCAGCAGCTTCGACAGGGGATCCGCCTATGGCTACACCTTC.